This TCR beta chain is drawn from a study of blood T cells in healthy people across ages. Study-level results: PBMC samples, being unsorted, prevented any conclusive comparison of naive and antigen-experienced cells. Researchers deemed the diversity estimates from one million T cells underestimates.

Germline CDR1 and CDR2: MGHRA and YSYEKL. The CDR3 totals 14 residues. The V gene lost 0 bases and the J gene lost 2 bases, with 7 bases spanning the gap. A remark on this clonotype: Its specificity is unknown.

Through a sample-barcoded 5' primer and a J-beta primer mix, a second PCR was run for roughly 6 to 11 cycles. Paired-end reads containing CDR3 totaled no fewer than 3 million for each sample. TCRdb independently ran MiXCR on the 5' RACE reads; one entry per CDR3 protein. The profile shows over 1,300,000 distinct CDR3 sequences, approximately 59% of them singletons. Input material: blood. The chain employs TRBV4-1 and TRBJ2-5; D gene uncertain. The sequence derives from a young man in good health. CDR3 region: CASSQEAAQETQYF. The CDR3 nucleotides are TGCGCCAGCAGCCAAGAGGCAGCTCAAGAGACCCAGTACTTC.